Below are 18 T cell receptor beta chains sequenced from a single sample in a study of T-cell memory formation after mild COVID-19. TCRdb re-called the 5' RACE reads with MiXCR, one entry per CDR3 protein. The sample holds about 88,000 distinct CDR3 sequences; around 25% are singletons and the top ten take around 45%. Source material: PBMCs or a T cell subset sorted from them (not recorded which). The receptors were gathered from a man aged 18 to 35 who had mild COVID-19 (a few samples of this study predate the infection). Cell type and time point are not known.

The rearrangement uses TRBV18 and TRBJ2-1, with TRBD1 matching over 8 bases. Germline assignment: CDR1 KGHSH and CDR2 LQKENI. V dropped 3 bases and J dropped 2; count of bases not matched to a gene: 9. CDR3 length equals 17 residues. In nucleotides, the CDR3 is TGTGCCAGCTCACCCGGACAGGGCCTGCATGCCTACAATGAGCAGTTCTTC. Protein: CASSPGQGLHAYNEQFF.

Only a few counts were recorded for this clonotype. Here the CDR3 reads CASSRVGGAGNIQYF. CDR3 sequence (DNA): TGTGCCAGCAGCCGGGTGGGGGGCGCGGGAAACATTCAGTACTTC. This chain links TRBV7-9 with TRBJ2-4; D may match TRBD1 or TRBD2 (6 bases each). V was cut by 5 bases and J by 6 bases, with 17 bases left in between. CDR3 size: 15 residues. Germline loops: CDR1 SEHNR, CDR2 FQNEAQ (reference sequence).

CDR3 region: CASSHIAGGQDEQFF. In DNA form, the CDR3 reads TGTGCCAGCAGCCACATAGCGGGGGGCCAAGATGAGCAGTTCTTC. The rearrangement uses TRBV12-3 or TRBV12-4 and TRBJ2-1, with 10 bases fitting TRBD2. The CDR3 contains 15 residues. Trimming at V came to 6 bases and at J to 8 bases, leaving 10 bases not matched to a gene.

This clonotype was detected only once. The chain joins TRBV28 to TRBJ2-3, with TRBD2 matching 8 bases. CDR3 size: 16 residues. Germline V gene lookup returns CDR1 MDHEN and CDR2 SYDVKM. V lost 3 bases to trimming and J lost 6 bases; unmatched junction nucleotides: 11. CDR3 amino acids: CASSFGLAGLSDTQYF. The CDR3 DNA follows: TGTGCCAGCAGTTTCGGGCTAGCGGGTCTTTCTGATACGCAGTATTTT.

This clonotype was counted between two and nine times. This rearrangement joins TRBV9 to TRBJ2-7; no definite D call. This CDR3 region has 13 residues. Trimming removed 3 bases from V and 2 bases from J, with 9 bases in between. The germline gives CDR1 SGDLS, CDR2 YYNGEE. The CDR3 sequence: CASSGPYAYEQYF. The CDR3 DNA follows: TGTGCCAGCAGCGGACCCTACGCCTACGAGCAGTACTTC. Full variable domain (remainder filled in from reference TRBV9 and TRBJ2-7): DSGVTQTPKHLITATGQRVTLRCSPRSGDLSVYWYQQSLDQGLQFLIQYYNGEERAKGNILERFSAQQFPDLHSELNLSSLELGDSALYFCASSGPYAYEQYFGPGTRLTVT.

The chain recombines TRBV5-5 with TRBJ1-6, with unresolved D. V was pared by 6 bases and J by 3 bases, with 7 bases between. This CDR3 has 13 amino acids. Germline V lookup: CDR1 SGHKS, CDR2 YYEKEE (reference sequence). CDR3 in DNA: TGTGCCAGCACCGAGGGCTATAATTCACCCCTCCACTTT. Its translation is CASTEGYNSPLHF. The variable domain in full, with the rest retrieved from reference TRBV5-5 and TRBJ1-6, is DAGVTQSPTHLIKTRGQQVTLRCSPISGHKSVSWYQQVLGQGPQFIFQYYEKEERGRGNFPDRFSARQFPNYSSELNVNALLLGDSALYLCASTEGYNSPLHFGNGTRLTVT.

This clonotype was detected a few times. The chain has TRBV7-9 and TRBJ1-5; D is unclear. Trimming stripped 4 bases from V and 3 bases from J, with 16 bases between. The length of the CDR3 is 16 residues. Germline CDR1 and CDR2: SEHNR and FQNEAQ (reference sequence). As DNA, the CDR3 is TGTGCCAGCAGCTCCCAGGAGGAACAGTTCAATCAGCCCCAGCATTTT. Residues: CASSSQEEQFNQPQHF.

This clonotype has a handful of counts. CDR3 region: CASSLGGTGGTDTQYF. For the CDR3, the DNA is TGTGCCAGCAGCTTAGGGGGGACAGGGGGTACAGATACGCAGTATTTT. This sequence joins TRBV7-9 and TRBJ2-3, with 11 bases that match TRBD1. The J segment lost 3 bases and the V segment lost 1 base, leaving 3 bases of the junction unmatched. Germline assignment: CDR1 SEHNR and CDR2 FQNEAQ (reference sequence). This CDR3 is built from 16 residues.

This clonotype was found a few times. The chain couples TRBV7-8 to TRBJ2-3, with TRBD2 identical over 10 bases. Germline values: CDR1 SGHVS, CDR2 FQNEAQ. There are 15 residues in the CDR3. V was clipped by 3 bases and J by 1 base; unmatched bases: 1. The CDR3 here is CASSFGTSGTDTQYF. The DNA of the CDR3 is TGTGCCAGCAGCTTCGGGACTAGCGGCACAGATACGCAGTATTTT. The full variable domain, with the rest looked up from reference TRBV7-8 and TRBJ2-3, is GAGVSQSPRYKVAKRGQDVALRCDPISGHVSLFWYQQALGQGPEFLTYFQNEAQLDKSGLPSDRFFAERPEGSVSTLKIQRTQQEDSAVYLCASSFGTSGTDTQYFGPGTRLTVL.

J is TRBJ1-2 and V is TRBV5-5; TRBD1 aligns across 11 bases. The CDR3 totals 15 residues. Losses at the gene ends were 3 bases for V and 0 bases for J; bases not matched to a gene: 1. Germline CDR1 and CDR2: SGHKS and YYEKEE (reference sequence). The CDR3 region has the DNA TGTGCCAGCAGCTGGACAGGGGGCTCTAACTATGGCTACACCTTC. Its protein product is CASSWTGGSNYGYTF.

This clonotype was counted between two and nine times. CDR3: CASSYLADTQYF. CDR3 in DNA: TGTGCCAGCAGTTACCTGGCCGATACGCAGTATTTT. The chain links TRBV6-2 or TRBV6-3 to TRBJ2-3; D unresolved. CDR1 is MNHEY, CDR2 SVGEGT, per germline. Trimming cost V 2 bases and J 6 bases, with 6 bases left between them. The CDR3 consists of 12 residues.

This clonotype was detected only a few times. The genes are TRBV7-2 and TRBJ2-7; tentative D call: TRBD2 (6 bases). V lost 4 bases and J 5 bases, leaving 12 bases between the germline ends. Germline V CDR1 and CDR2: SGHTA, FQGNSA. The CDR3 contains 13 residues. The CDR3 spells CASSSNPSDEQYV. DNA for the CDR3: TGTGCCAGCAGCTCCAACCCTAGCGACGAGCAGTACGTC.

This clonotype was counted between two and nine times. V gene TRBV9 combines with J gene TRBJ1-5; no definite D call. CDR3 length: 16 residues. Germline CDR1 SGDLS, CDR2 YYNGEE. The V gene lost 1 base and the J gene lost 0 bases, with 11 bases spanning the gap. CDR3 nucleotide sequence: TGTGCCAGCAGCGTACCCCTCCCTTATAGCAATCAGCCCCAGCATTTT. Translation: CASSVPLPYSNQPQHF. Full variable domain (rest looked up from reference TRBV9 and TRBJ1-5): DSGVTQTPKHLITATGQRVTLRCSPRSGDLSVYWYQQSLDQGLQFLIQYYNGEERAKGNILERFSAQQFPDLHSELNLSSLELGDSALYFCASSVPLPYSNQPQHFGDGTRLSIL.

Only a few counts were recorded for this clonotype. The chain joins TRBV7-3 to TRBJ2-7; 11 positions agree with TRBD1. The junction had 1 base not matched to a gene; V was cut back by 3 bases and J by 0 bases. The CDR3 is 15 amino acids. Looked up from germline, CDR1 is SGHTA and CDR2 is FQGTGA. CDR3 sequence (DNA): TGTGCCAGCAGCTTGGACAGGGGGCTCTCCTACGAGCAGTACTTC. Its protein is CASSLDRGLSYEQYF.

This clonotype was picked up one time. The chain employs TRBV20-1 and TRBJ2-1; D is tentatively TRBD1 or TRBD2 (5 bases each). Germline V lookup: CDR1 DFQATT, CDR2 SNEGSKA (reference sequence). This CDR3 has 12 amino acids. V shed 7 bases and J shed 10 bases, with 17 bases lying between them. The CDR3 DNA is TGCAGTGATACTATAAGGGGAGACGAGCAGTTCTTC. This gives the protein CSDTIRGDEQFF.

This clonotype was counted between two and nine times. The V call is TRBV10-2, the J call TRBJ2-3; D unresolved. Trimming shortened V by 4 bases and J by 4 bases, and 15 bases separated the two germline ends. CDR3 length equals 15 residues. Germline CDR1 is WSHSY and CDR2 is SAAADI. CDR3 sequence (DNA): TGCGCCAGCAGTGTCTTACTGGGGTCCGCAGATACGCAGTATTTT. Translation: CASSVLLGSADTQYF.

This clonotype was seen more than once but under ten times. The CDR3 DNA follows: TGTGCCAGCAGCAAAGGAATTGGGGAAGAGACCTATAATTCACCCCTCCACTTT. Translating it yields CASSKGIGEETYNSPLHF. V and J are TRBV21-1 and TRBJ1-6. TRBV21-1 corresponds to a pseudogene. The length of the CDR3 is 18 residues.

This clonotype was counted a few times. V gene TRBV7-9 combines with J gene TRBJ2-1, with TRBD1 matching over 10 bases. From germline, CDR1 is SEHNR and CDR2 FQNEAQ (reference sequence). V dropped 4 bases and J dropped 3; count of bases not matched to a gene: 12. This CDR3 is built from 18 residues. CDR3 residues: CASSSSPLDRGVYNEQFF. The CDR3 DNA sequence: TGTGCCAGCAGCTCAAGCCCACTGGACAGGGGGGTCTACAATGAGCAGTTCTTC.